The clone carrying this TCR beta chain has at least ten counts. The antigen remains undetermined. The junction does not match germline at one end; this may be a read error. TCRdb called clones again from the PCR reads with MiXCR. The table records about 93,000 clones, about 13% of them present only once. The data stem from a study of metastatic and nonmetastatic thyroid tumors. No treatment of any kind had been given to any patient before thyroid surgery. The CDR3 covers 14 residues. The germline V gene encodes CDR1 SSHAT and CDR2 FNYEAQ (reference sequence). The study, taken as a whole, reports: In both blood and tumor samples, TCR beta diversity was reported significantly higher for malignant than benign nodules.

Sequenced material: blood. The chain joins TRBV7-7 to TRBJ2-2; 8 bases align to TRBD1. The sequence was obtained from a female donor with papillary thyroid cancer or a benign thyroid nodule (not recorded which). Some clones in this sample may be carry-over from other donors' samples. The CDR3 loop is CASSQTGVTGELFF. Here the CDR3 DNA reads TGTGCTAGCAGCCAGACAGGGGTCACCGGGGAGCTGTTTTTT.